This passage covers 17 T cell receptor beta chains from one sample sequenced in a study of T cell changes during pregnancy in multiple sclerosis. Assay used: immunoSEQ multiplex PCR; TCRdb lists only in-frame clones, some missing. The sample gives about 41,000 clones, nearly 90% of which show up once; 0.55% to 0.7% is in the top ten. Sequences were derived from CD4+ T cells from peripheral blood mononuclear cells, sampled in the first trimester of pregnancy. Receptors were obtained from a female donor with multiple sclerosis, enrolled in a pregnancy study.

V gene TRBV15 combines with J gene TRBJ2-7, with 7 bases matching TRBD1. The ends lost 0 bases at V and 3 bases at J; junction bases unmatched: 5. Germline lookup yields CDR1 LNHNV and CDR2 YYDKDF (reference sequence). The CDR3 spans 15 residues. CDR3 sequence (DNA): TGTGCCACCAGCAGAGACACAGGGGTACGCTACGAGCAGTACTTC. Translating it yields CATSRDTGVRYEQYF.

The chain is built from TRBV7-2 and TRBJ2-1, with D possibly matching TRBD1 (5 bases). The V and J ends lost 0 bases and 6 bases respectively, with 12 bases between them. The V gene's germline CDR1 is SGHTA and CDR2 FQGNSA. This CDR3 is 15 amino acids long. This CDR3 reads CASSLATGAANEQFF. The CDR3 DNA follows: TGTGCCAGCAGCTTAGCAACTGGGGCCGCCAATGAGCAGTTCTTC.

The V and J genes are TRBV5-4 and TRBJ2-5; D might be TRBD1 (6 bases). Germline-derived CDR1 and CDR2 are SGHNT and YYREEE (reference sequence). The CDR3 sequence is 13 residues long. V was clipped by 0 bases and J by 5 bases, with 8 bases between them. The CDR3 sequence: CASSLAGAETQYF. The CDR3 region has the DNA TGTGCCAGCAGCTTGGCAGGGGCGGAGACCCAGTACTTC.

The V call is TRBV27, the J call TRBJ2-3, with TRBD2 as a possible D gene (5 bases). This CDR3 is built from 14 residues. Germline V CDR1 and CDR2: MNHEY, SMNVEV (reference sequence). V was shortened by 8 bases and J by 5 bases, with 17 bases between the two germline ends. CDR3 DNA: TGTGCCAGCGCTAGCTTCCCCCTCGGAGATACGCAGTATTTT. Its protein is CASASFPLGDTQYF.

The rearrangement uses TRBV7-2 and TRBJ2-7, with TRBD1 matching 8 bases. Germline loops: CDR1 SGHTA, CDR2 FQGNSA. Trimming cost V 8 bases and J 5 bases; bases outside gene matches: 11. The CDR3 is made up of 14 amino acids. In nucleotides, the CDR3 is TGTGCCAGCCGTCTCCCGGGACAGGTGAACGAGCAGTACTTC. Protein: CASRLPGQVNEQYF.

The genes are TRBV7-2 and TRBJ1-5, with 10 nucleotides matching TRBD1. V dropped 0 bases and J dropped 5; count of bases not matched to a gene: 4. From germline, CDR1 is SGHTA and CDR2 FQGNSA. The CDR3 has 16 residues. The CDR3 is CASSLAGTGVDQPQHF. The CDR3 nucleotides read TGTGCCAGCAGCTTAGCGGGGACAGGGGTAGATCAGCCCCAGCATTTT.

The chain employs TRBV6-7 and TRBJ1-4; tentative D call: TRBD1 (5 bases). TRBV6-7 is identified as an open reading frame with a role that is uncertain. The CDR3 spans 13 residues. Trimming removed 8 bases at V and 8 bases at J, with 15 bases between. CDR3 loop: CASGRQGGEKLFF. DNA of the CDR3: TGTGCCAGCGGGCGGCAGGGTGGGGAAAAACTGTTTTTT.

Concerning this clone itself: One end of the junction is discordant with germline, which a read error may explain. The V and J genes are TRBV7-7 and TRBJ2-7; tentatively, D is TRBD1 (6 bases). CDR1 SSHAT and CDR2 FNYEAQ come from the germline V gene (reference sequence). This CDR3 region has 14 residues. CDR3 DNA: TGTGCTAGCAGCCCCACGGGACACTCCTACGAGCAGTACTTC. It is translated as CASSPTGHSYEQYF.

The V and J genes are TRBV21-1 and TRBJ2-7; the tabulated D call, TRBD1, remains unverified against the DNA. TRBV21-1 corresponds to a pseudogene. The length of the CDR3 is 16 residues. CDR3 amino acids: CASSKAHLRVGYEQYF. The DNA for the CDR3 is TGTGCCAGCAGCAAAGCCCACCTCAGGGTTGGCTACGAGCAGTACTTC.

J is TRBJ2-7 and V is TRBV6-5; TRBD1 agrees at 9 bases. Germline V lookup: CDR1 MNHEY, CDR2 SVGAGI. J gave up 5 bases and V 5 bases, and 10 bases lay outside the gene matches. The CDR3 sequence is 15 residues long. CDR3 bases: TGTGCCAGCAGTCCGGCCGGGACAGGGTCTAACGAGCAGTACTTC. It translates to CASSPAGTGSNEQYF.

The rearrangement joins TRBV7-6 to TRBJ2-5, with 9 nucleotides matching TRBD2. The ends lost 5 bases at V and 10 bases at J; junction bases unmatched: 8. This CDR3 is 13 amino acids long. Germline CDR1 reads SGHVS; CDR2 reads FNYEAQ. The CDR3 here is CASSPGAGGVQYF. As DNA, the CDR3 is TGTGCCAGCAGCCCAGGGGCGGGAGGGGTCCAGTACTTC.

The chain joins TRBV7-2 to TRBJ2-1; 13 positions agree with TRBD2. The CDR3 totals 15 residues. Germline lookup yields CDR1 SGHTA and CDR2 FQGNSA. The V and J ends lost 5 bases and 9 bases, in that order; junction bases with no gene match: 7. CDR3 sequence: CASSPRTSGSGEQFF. The CDR3 coding sequence is TGTGCCAGCAGCCCTCGGACTAGCGGGAGCGGTGAGCAGTTCTTC.

This clone was seen a single time. The gene calls are TRBV19 and TRBJ1-4; D not certain. This CDR3 region has 14 residues. V shed 5 bases and J shed 8 bases, with 15 bases lying between them. Germline V CDR1 and CDR2: LNHDA, SQIVND (reference sequence). The CDR3 region has the DNA TGTGCCAGTAGTCCGACATTACCGGGGGAAAAACTGTTTTTT. Protein sequence: CASSPTLPGEKLFF.

The genes are TRBV19 and TRBJ2-1, with 7 bases aligning to TRBD2. This CDR3 comprises 14 residues. J lost 6 bases, V lost 2 bases, and 4 bases had no gene match. The V gene's germline CDR1 is LNHDA and CDR2 SQIVND (reference sequence). CDR3 region: CASSILAVPNEQFF. CDR3 bases: TGTGCCAGTAGTATACTAGCGGTACCCAATGAGCAGTTCTTC.

This chain connects TRBV5-1 to TRBJ1-4, with 7 bases that match TRBD1. The V and J ends lost 5 bases and 3 bases, in that order; junction bases with no gene match: 4. This CDR3 comprises 14 residues. Germline V gives CDR1 SGHRS, CDR2 YFSETQ. CDR3 region: CASRQGLPNEKLFF. The CDR3 DNA follows: TGCGCCAGCAGACAGGGGTTGCCTAATGAAAAACTGTTTTTT.

The chain joins TRBV7-2 to TRBJ1-4; D is possibly TRBD1 (5 bases). The V end was cut by 2 bases, the J end by 0 bases, with 10 bases between. Germline CDR1 and CDR2: SGHTA and FQGNSA. The CDR3 covers 16 residues. CDR3 protein: CASSLRGTATNEKLFF. DNA for the CDR3: TGTGCCAGCAGCTTACGGGGGACGGCAACTAATGAAAAACTGTTTTTT.

The chain recombines TRBV28 with TRBJ1-1, with D unresolved. The CDR3 sequence is 13 residues long. Trimming removed 1 base at V and 0 bases at J, with 3 bases between. The germline gives CDR1 MDHEN, CDR2 SYDVKM. The CDR3 DNA is TGTGCCAGCAGTTTATCATTGAACACTGAAGCTTTCTTT. This translates into CASSLSLNTEAFF.